The next 12 T cell receptor beta chains were all read from a single sample in a study of blood T cell repertoires in COVID-19. Profiling relied on immunoSEQ multiplex PCR, and the TCRdb table lists in-frame clones only, not all of them. Of about 59,000 clones in the sample, 80% to 90% were seen once. The specimen sequenced was peripheral blood. These receptors were collected from a man in his 60s with COVID-19, enrolled during active disease.

The CDR3 DNA is TGCGCCAGCAGGCCGGATCCGGGAGTTATTGGCAATGAGCAGTTCTTC. Translated: CASRPDPGVIGNEQFF. J is TRBJ2-1 and V is TRBV5-1; D perhaps matches TRBD2 (6 bases). The CDR3 is made up of 16 amino acids. Trimming pared 5 bases from V and 6 bases from J, leaving 21 bases between. Germline V lookup: CDR1 SGHRS, CDR2 YFSETQ.

In DNA form, the CDR3 reads TGTGCCAGCAGCCCGACGGGGGGCGAGCAGTACTTC. The encoded protein is CASSPTGGEQYF. The chain combines TRBV3-1 (or the pseudogene TRBV3-2) with TRBJ2-7; 7 positions agree with TRBD2. The CDR3 covers 12 residues. Germline lookup yields CDR1 LGHDT and CDR2 YNNKEL (reference sequence). Trimming took 4 bases from V and 6 from J; bases not matched to a gene: 3.

V and J are TRBV4-2 and TRBJ2-5; TRBD2 agrees at 13 bases. J gave up 2 bases and V 1 base, and 10 bases lay outside the gene matches. The CDR3 covers 19 residues. The germline gives CDR1 LGHNA, CDR2 YNFKEQ. As DNA, the CDR3 is TGTGCCAGCAGCCAAGCCTCCGGGACTAGCGGGACGTTTCAAGAGACCCAGTACTTC. Encoded protein: CASSQASGTSGTFQETQYF.

The chain links TRBV3-1 (or the pseudogene TRBV3-2) to TRBJ2-2; 11 bases line up with TRBD1. CDR3 length: 16 residues. Germline assignment: CDR1 LGHDT and CDR2 YNNKEL (reference sequence). With V trimmed by 4 bases and J by 6 bases, 7 bases remained unmatched. The CDR3 DNA follows: TGTGCCAGCAGCCTCACGGGACAGGGGGTCGCCGGGGAGCTGTTTTTT. It specifies CASSLTGQGVAGELFF.

The chain has TRBV10-3 and TRBJ1-3; weak D call: TRBD1 (6 bases). CDR1 is ENHRY and CDR2 is SYGVKD in the germline V gene. The V gene lost 6 bases and the J gene lost 1 base, with 7 bases spanning the gap. The CDR3 contains 13 residues. The CDR3 DNA reads as TGTGCCATCAGACAGGGATCTGGAAACACCATATATTTT. Translation: CAIRQGSGNTIYF.

V gene TRBV7-8 combines with J gene TRBJ2-7; D is possibly TRBD2 (5 bases). Germline V gene sequence: CDR1 SGHVS, CDR2 FQNEAQ. The CDR3 runs to 14 residues. Trimming pared 0 bases from V and 4 bases from J, leaving 10 bases between. The CDR3 region has the DNA TGTGCCAGCAGCTTAGCGGGAGTTTATTACGAGCAGTACTTC. Translation gives CASSLAGVYYEQYF. Full variable domain (rest looked up from reference TRBV7-8 and TRBJ2-7): GAGVSQSPRYKVAKRGQDVALRCDPISGHVSLFWYQQALGQGPEFLTYFQNEAQLDKSGLPSDRFFAERPEGSVSTLKIQRTQQEDSAVYLCASSLAGVYYEQYFGPGTRLTVT.

The CDR3 loop is CASSQDLLIQETQYF. The CDR3, as DNA: TGTGCCAGCAGCCAAGATCTCCTAATACAAGAGACCCAGTACTTC. This chain links TRBV3-1 (or the pseudogene TRBV3-2) with TRBJ2-5; D is ambiguous. V lost 0 bases and J 2 bases, leaving 10 bases between the germline ends. From germline, CDR1 is LGHDT and CDR2 YNNKEL (reference sequence). This CDR3 contains 15 residues.

This chain uses TRBV7-2 with TRBJ2-3; maybe TRBD2 (5 bases). The CDR3 is 14 residues long. Germline V gene sequence: CDR1 SGHTA, CDR2 FQGNSA. V gave up 3 bases and J gave up 0 bases, with 7 bases separating them. In DNA form, the CDR3 reads TGTGCCAGCAGCTTGGCTAGCAGCACAGATACGCAGTATTTT. Translated, it gives CASSLASSTDTQYF. Using reference TRBV7-2 and TRBJ2-3 for the parts outside the CDR3, the full variable domain is GAGVSQSPSNKVTEKGKDVELRCDPISGHTALYWYRQSLGQGLEFLIYFQGNSAPDKSGLPSDRFSAERTGGSVSTLTIQRTQQEDSAVYLCASSLASSTDTQYFGPGTRLTVL.

This clone showed up just once. The chain employs TRBV19 and TRBJ1-4; 9 bases are shared with TRBD1. CDR1 is LNHDA and CDR2 is SQIVND in the germline V gene (reference sequence). The CDR3 consists of 15 residues. The junction had 13 bases not matched to a gene; V was cut back by 10 bases and J by 7 bases. The CDR3: CATRTGDIYGEKLFF. In nucleotides, the CDR3 is TGTGCCACCCGGACAGGGGATATCTACGGTGAAAAACTGTTTTTT.

Turning to this clone: A single base separates this from a much larger clone, so it may be a read error. The same CDR3 arises from other DNA sequences in this sample as well. CDR3 sequence (DNA): TGTGCCAGCTGCTGGGGCGGGGGCGGGAGGGCCCTCCCTGGGTATTTT. Amino acids: CASCWGGGGRALPGYF. This chain links TRBV5-5 with TRBJ2-3; TRBD2 matches at 9 bases. The V and J ends lost 7 bases and 14 bases, in that order; junction bases with no gene match: 23. The germline V gene encodes CDR1 SGHKS and CDR2 YYEKEE (reference sequence). This CDR3 has 16 amino acids.

The V gene is TRBV5-4, the J gene TRBJ2-3; D is perhaps TRBD2 (5 bases). Germline CDR1 and CDR2: SGHNT and YYREEE (reference sequence). The CDR3 has 18 residues. Trimming cost V 4 bases and J 1 base, with 22 bases left between them. Written as DNA, the CDR3 is TGTGCCAGCAGCCTGGGGTCCGGGCGCCCCGGGGGCACAGATACGCAGTATTTT. It yields the protein CASSLGSGRPGGTDTQYF.

The rearrangement uses TRBV10-3 and TRBJ2-7; 10 nucleotides align to TRBD1. In germline, CDR1 is ENHRY, CDR2 SYGVKD. This CDR3 has 13 amino acids. J gave up 7 bases and V 10 bases, and 10 bases lay outside the gene matches. CDR3 DNA: TGTGCCACCAGGACAGGGGGGATTGAAGAGCAGTACTTC. Protein product: CATRTGGIEEQYF.